The T cell receptor beta chain under discussion was sequenced for a study of cytomegalovirus exposure and HLA in healthy donors. Overall study: Early release data held some 80 million unique TCRs from HLA-typed donors.

V was cut by 4 bases and J by 7 bases, with 8 bases left in between. Germline CDR1 is SGHTA and CDR2 is FQGNSA. The CDR3 is 12 residues long. Study-level points and caveats: In an earlier analysis, most TCR beta V segments were productive about 87% or about 30% of the time.

Researchers ran the PCR with 60 Vbeta and 13 Jbeta primers. The data were produced by immunoSEQ multiplex PCR, yet TCRdb's version contains in-frame clones alone and is incomplete. The sample shows around 150,000 clones, approximately 79% of them seen only once. Worth noting for this clone: The target antigen is unknown.

Sequenced: PBMCs. This chain joins TRBV7-2 and TRBJ2-1; weak D call: TRBD2 (6 bases). This TCR derives from a male donor in good health and CMV-seronegative. The chain's CDR3 is CASSSRENEQFF. CDR3 bases: TGTGCCAGCAGCTCCCGGGAGAATGAGCAGTTCTTC.